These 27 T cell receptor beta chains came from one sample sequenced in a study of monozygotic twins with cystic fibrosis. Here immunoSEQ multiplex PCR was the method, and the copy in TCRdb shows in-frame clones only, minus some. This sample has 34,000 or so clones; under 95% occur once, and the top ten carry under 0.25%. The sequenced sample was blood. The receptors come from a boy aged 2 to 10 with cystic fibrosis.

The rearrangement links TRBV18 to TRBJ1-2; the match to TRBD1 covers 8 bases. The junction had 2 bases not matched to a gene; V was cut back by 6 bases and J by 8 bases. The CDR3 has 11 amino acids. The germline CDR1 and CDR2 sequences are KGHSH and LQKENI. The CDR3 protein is CASSDRGGYTF. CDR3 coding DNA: TGTGCCAGCTCTGACAGGGGAGGCTACACCTTC.

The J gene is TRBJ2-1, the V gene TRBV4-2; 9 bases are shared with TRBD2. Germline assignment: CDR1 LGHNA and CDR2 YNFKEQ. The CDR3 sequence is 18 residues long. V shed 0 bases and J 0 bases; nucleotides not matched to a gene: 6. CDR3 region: CASSQDILAGRSYNEQFF. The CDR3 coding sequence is TGTGCCAGCAGCCAAGATATTCTAGCGGGGCGCTCCTACAATGAGCAGTTCTTC.

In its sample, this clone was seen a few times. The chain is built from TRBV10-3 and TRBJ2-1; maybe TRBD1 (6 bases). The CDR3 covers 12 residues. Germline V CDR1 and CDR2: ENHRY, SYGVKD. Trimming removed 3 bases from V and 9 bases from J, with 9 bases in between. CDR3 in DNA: TGTGCCATCAGTGAAGGGGGTTCTGAGCAGTTCTTC. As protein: CAISEGGSEQFF.

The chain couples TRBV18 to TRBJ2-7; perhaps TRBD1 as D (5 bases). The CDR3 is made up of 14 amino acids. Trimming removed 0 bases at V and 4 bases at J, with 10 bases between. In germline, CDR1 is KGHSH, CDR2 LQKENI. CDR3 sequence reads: CASSPPGQQYEQYF. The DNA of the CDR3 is TGTGCCAGCTCACCACCGGGGCAACAATACGAGCAGTACTTC.

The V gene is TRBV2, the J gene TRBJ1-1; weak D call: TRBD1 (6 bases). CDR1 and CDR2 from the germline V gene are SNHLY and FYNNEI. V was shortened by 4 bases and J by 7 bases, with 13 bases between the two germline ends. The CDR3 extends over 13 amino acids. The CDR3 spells CASSASGAREAFF. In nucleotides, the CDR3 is TGTGCCAGCAGTGCTTCGGGGGCCCGTGAAGCTTTCTTT.

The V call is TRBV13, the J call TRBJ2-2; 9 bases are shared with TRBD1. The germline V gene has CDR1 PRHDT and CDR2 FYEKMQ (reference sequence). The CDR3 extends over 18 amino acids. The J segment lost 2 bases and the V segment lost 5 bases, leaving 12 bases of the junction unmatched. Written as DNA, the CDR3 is TGTGCCAGCAGCCGCGGGACAGGGATTCGCGGTAACACCGGGGAGCTGTTTTTT. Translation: CASSRGTGIRGNTGELFF.

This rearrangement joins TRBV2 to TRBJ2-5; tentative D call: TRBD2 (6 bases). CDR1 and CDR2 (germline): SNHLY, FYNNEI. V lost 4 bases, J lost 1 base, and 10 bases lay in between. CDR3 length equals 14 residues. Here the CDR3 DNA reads TGTGCCAGCAGTGTAGGGCGGGGCCAAGAGACCCAGTACTTC. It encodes CASSVGRGQETQYF. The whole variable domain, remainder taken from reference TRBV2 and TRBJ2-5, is EPEVTQTPSHQVTQMGQEVILRCVPISNHLYFYWYRQILGQKVEFLVSFYNNEISEKSEIFDDQFSVERPDGSNFTLKIRSTKLEDSAMYFCASSVGRGQETQYFGPGTRLLVL.

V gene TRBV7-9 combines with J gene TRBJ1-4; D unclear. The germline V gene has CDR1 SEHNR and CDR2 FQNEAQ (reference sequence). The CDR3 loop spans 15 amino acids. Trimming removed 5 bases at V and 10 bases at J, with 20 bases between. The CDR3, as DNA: TGTGCCAGCAGCACGGACCTCATCGGACGTGGAAAACTGTTTTTT. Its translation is CASSTDLIGRGKLFF.

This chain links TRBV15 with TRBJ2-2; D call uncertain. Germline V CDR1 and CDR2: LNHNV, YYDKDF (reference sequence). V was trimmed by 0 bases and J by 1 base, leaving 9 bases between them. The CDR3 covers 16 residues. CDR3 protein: CATSRDLGVNTGELFF. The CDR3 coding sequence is TGTGCCACCAGCAGAGATCTTGGAGTGAACACCGGGGAGCTGTTTTTT.

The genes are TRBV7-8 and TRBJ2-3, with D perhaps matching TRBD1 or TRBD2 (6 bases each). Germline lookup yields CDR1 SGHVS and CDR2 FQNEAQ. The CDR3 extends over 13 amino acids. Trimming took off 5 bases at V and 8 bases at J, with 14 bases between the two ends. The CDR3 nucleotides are TGTGCCAGCAGCCTCAGGACAGCGGGTACGCAGTATTTT. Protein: CASSLRTAGTQYF.

CDR3 sequence: CASRGRDYEQYF. DNA for the CDR3: TGTGCCAGCAGAGGCCGAGACTACGAGCAGTACTTC. The chain has TRBV28 and TRBJ2-7; no definite D call. CDR3 length: 12 residues. V was trimmed by 6 bases and J by 3 bases, leaving 9 bases between them. CDR1 is MDHEN and CDR2 is SYDVKM in the germline V gene.

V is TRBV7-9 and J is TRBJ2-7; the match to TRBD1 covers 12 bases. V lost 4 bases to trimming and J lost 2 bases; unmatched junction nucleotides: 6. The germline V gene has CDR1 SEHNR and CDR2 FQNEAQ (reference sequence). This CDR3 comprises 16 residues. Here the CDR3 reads CASSSSGTGGPYEQYF. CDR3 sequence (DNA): TGTGCCAGCAGCTCATCCGGGACAGGGGGCCCCTACGAGCAGTACTTC.

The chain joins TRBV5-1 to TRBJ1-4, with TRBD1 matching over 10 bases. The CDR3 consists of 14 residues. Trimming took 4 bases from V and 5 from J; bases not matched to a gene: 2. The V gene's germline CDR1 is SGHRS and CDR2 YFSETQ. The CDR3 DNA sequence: TGCGCCAGCAGCGCGGGACAGGGGAATGAAAAACTGTTTTTT. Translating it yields CASSAGQGNEKLFF. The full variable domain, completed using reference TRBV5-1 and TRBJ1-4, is KAGVTQTPRYLIKTRGQQVTLSCSPISGHRSVSWYQQTPGQGLQFLFEYFSETQRNKGNFPGRFSGRQFSNSRSEMNVSTLELGDSALYLCASSAGQGNEKLFFGSGTQLSVL.

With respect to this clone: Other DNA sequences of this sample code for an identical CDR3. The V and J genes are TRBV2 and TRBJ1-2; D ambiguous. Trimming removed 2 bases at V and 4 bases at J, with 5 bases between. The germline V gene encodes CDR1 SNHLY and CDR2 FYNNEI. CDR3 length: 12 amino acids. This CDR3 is CASSESGYGYTF. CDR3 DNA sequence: TGTGCCAGCAGTGAAAGCGGCTATGGCTACACCTTC. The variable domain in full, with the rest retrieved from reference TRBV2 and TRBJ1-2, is EPEVTQTPSHQVTQMGQEVILRCVPISNHLYFYWYRQILGQKVEFLVSFYNNEISEKSEIFDDQFSVERPDGSNFTLKIRSTKLEDSAMYFCASSESGYGYTFGSGTRLTVV.

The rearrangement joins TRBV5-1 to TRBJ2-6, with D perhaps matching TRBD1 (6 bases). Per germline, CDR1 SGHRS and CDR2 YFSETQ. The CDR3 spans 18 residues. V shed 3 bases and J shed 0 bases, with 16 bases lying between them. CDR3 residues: CASSSSGTSSSGANVLTF. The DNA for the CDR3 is TGCGCCAGCAGCTCCTCCGGGACATCGAGCTCTGGGGCCAACGTCCTGACTTTC.

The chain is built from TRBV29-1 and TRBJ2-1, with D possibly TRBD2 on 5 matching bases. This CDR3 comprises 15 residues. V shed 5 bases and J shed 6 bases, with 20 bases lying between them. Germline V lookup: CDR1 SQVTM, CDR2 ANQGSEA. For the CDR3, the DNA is TGCAGCGTTCTCCCGGACCCGGCTCGGGGCAATGAGCAGTTCTTC. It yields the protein CSVLPDPARGNEQFF.

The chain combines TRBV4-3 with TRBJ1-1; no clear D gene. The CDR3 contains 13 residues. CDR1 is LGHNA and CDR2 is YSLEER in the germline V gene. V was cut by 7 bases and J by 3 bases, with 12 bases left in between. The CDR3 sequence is CASMVSGDTEAFF. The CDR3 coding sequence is TGCGCCAGCATGGTGTCCGGCGACACTGAAGCTTTCTTT.

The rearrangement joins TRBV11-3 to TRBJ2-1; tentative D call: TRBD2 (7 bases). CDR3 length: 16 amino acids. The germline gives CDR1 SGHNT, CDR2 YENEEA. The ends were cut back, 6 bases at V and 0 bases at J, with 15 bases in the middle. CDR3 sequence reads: CASSFEGGSSYNEQFF. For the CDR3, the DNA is TGTGCCAGCAGTTTCGAGGGGGGGAGCTCCTACAATGAGCAGTTCTTC.

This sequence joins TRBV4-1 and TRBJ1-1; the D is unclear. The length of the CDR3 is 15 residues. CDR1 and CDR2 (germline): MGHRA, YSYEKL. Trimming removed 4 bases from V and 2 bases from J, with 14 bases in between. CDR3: CASSPVVAFNTEAFF. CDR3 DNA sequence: TGCGCCAGCAGCCCCGTTGTAGCGTTTAACACTGAAGCTTTCTTT.

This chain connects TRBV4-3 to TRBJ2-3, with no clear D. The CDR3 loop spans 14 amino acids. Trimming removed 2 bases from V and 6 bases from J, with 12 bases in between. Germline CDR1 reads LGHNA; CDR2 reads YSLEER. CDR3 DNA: TGCGCCAGCAGCCAACACACACCCTCGGATACGCAGTATTTT. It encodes CASSQHTPSDTQYF.

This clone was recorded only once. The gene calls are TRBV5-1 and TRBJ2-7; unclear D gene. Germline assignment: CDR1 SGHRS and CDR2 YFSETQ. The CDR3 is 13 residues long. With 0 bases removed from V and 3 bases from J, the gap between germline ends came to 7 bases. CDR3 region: CASSLGTVYEQYF. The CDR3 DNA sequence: TGCGCCAGCAGCTTGGGAACGGTCTACGAGCAGTACTTC.

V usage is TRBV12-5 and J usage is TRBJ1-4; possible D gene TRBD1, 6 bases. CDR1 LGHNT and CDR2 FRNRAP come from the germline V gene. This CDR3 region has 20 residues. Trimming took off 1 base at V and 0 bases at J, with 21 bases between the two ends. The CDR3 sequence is CASGLAPSTGLAATNEKLFF. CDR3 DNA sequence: TGTGCTAGTGGTTTGGCCCCGTCGACAGGCTTGGCTGCAACTAATGAAAAACTGTTTTTT.

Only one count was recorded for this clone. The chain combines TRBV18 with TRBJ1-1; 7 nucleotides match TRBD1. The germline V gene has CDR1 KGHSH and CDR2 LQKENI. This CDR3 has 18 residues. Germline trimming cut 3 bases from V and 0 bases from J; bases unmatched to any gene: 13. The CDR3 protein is CASSPSGTANTLNTEAFF. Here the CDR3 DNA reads TGTGCCAGCTCACCGTCCGGGACAGCGAATACTTTGAACACTGAAGCTTTCTTT.

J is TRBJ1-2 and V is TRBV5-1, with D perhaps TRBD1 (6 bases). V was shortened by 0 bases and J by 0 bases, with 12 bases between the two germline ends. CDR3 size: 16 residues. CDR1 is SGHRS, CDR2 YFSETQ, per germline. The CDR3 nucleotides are TGCGCCAGCAGCTTGGTCCCAGGGGCAGCTAACTATGGCTACACCTTC. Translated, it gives CASSLVPGAANYGYTF.

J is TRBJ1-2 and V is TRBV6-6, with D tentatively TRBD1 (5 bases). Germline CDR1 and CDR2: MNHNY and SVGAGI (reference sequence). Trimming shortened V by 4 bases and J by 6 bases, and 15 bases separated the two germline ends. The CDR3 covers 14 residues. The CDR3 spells CASSFVGGRDGYTF. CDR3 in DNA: TGTGCCAGCAGTTTCGTCGGGGGACGGGATGGCTACACCTTC.

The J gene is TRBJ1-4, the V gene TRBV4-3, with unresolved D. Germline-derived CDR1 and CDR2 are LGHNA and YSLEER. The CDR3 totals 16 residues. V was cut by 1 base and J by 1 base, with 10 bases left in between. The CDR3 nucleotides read TGCGCCAGCAGCCAAGGGAGTGGGGTAACTAATGAAAAACTGTTTTTT. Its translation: CASSQGSGVTNEKLFF.

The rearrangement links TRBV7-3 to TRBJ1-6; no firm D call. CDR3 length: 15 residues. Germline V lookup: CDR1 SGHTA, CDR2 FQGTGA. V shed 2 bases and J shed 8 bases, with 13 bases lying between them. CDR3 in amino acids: CASSLLGGGDSPLHF. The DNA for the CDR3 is TGTGCCAGCAGCTTACTCGGCGGTGGGGATTCACCCCTCCACTTT.